This T cell receptor beta chain is drawn from a study of blood T cell repertoires in COVID-19 (dated by TCRdb to about 2020). In the study overall: Collaborator samples came from the United States, Italy and Spain and covered acute and convalescent phases of COVID-19. The material from the prospective study consisted of cDNA or gDNA derived from T cells, B-cell-depleted T cells, or PBMCs. Subjects who had been exposed to COVID-19, were actively infected with it, or had recovered from it provided the deeply sampled blood TCRbeta repertoires that made up the dataset. Where available, HLA class I and class II types were obtained from metadata supplied by the sample provider rather than from assay-based typing. Sample metadata almost always included a de-identified subject ID, COVID-19 status, age in years and sex. The repertoires were released in a freely available public database intended as a resource for research on the immune response to SARS-CoV-2. Samples came from the ongoing ImmuneRACE study (first 160 participants) plus 1,254 subjects from 6 global collaborators. Here is what the overall study found, with its caveats: The amount of clinical and demographic metadata varied by source and participant and was provided uncurated.

The CDR3 has 15 amino acids, counting the end cysteine and phenylalanine. Just CDR3 DNA is preserved here, 45 bases in frame from base 1. Clipping removes 6 bases from V and 5 bases from J, with 11 as the unmatched junction base count. Via the germline V gene, CDR1 is MNHEY and CDR2 SVGAGI. The collaborating institutions used their own protocols to collect whole blood in K2EDTA tubes. For TCRbeta analysis, collaborators shipped samples in one of three forms: frozen whole blood, isolated PBMCs, or DNA extracted from either of those sample types. TCRbeta CDR3 regions were amplified from genomic DNA by means of the immunoSEQ Assay, a bias-controlled multiplex PCR. Per the original workflow: Nucleated cell counts per sample were estimated from amplification of reference gene primers within the assay. Sequence reads were collapsed and filtered to measure the absolute abundance of every unique TCRbeta CDR3 rearrangement. For each sample, productive Simpson clonality was calculated as the square root of Simpson's diversity index across productive rearrangements. TCRdb re-hosts the immuneACCESS table, in-frame sequences only. Its copies lack some clones; in the studies checked, an unresolved V gene accounts for under half of them, and the cause for the rest is not known. V and J calls and clone size follow that table, whereas D and trimming were derived from the DNA. The sample data list some 96,000 clones, and more than 85% of these were observed just once. The leading ten clones occupy roughly 2.1% of the sample.

As for this clone: Its antigen target is currently unknown. The record has no base qualities; no much larger clone is one base away.

Sequenced: peripheral blood. The clonotype comes from a man in his fifties with active COVID-19. The chain is made from TRBV6-5 and TRBJ2-7; TRBD2 matches 9 bases in the middle. The nucleotide sequence is given as TGTGCCAGCAGGGAGAGCGGGGGGATTGTGGACGAGCAGTACTTC. This codes for CASRESGGIVDEQYF.